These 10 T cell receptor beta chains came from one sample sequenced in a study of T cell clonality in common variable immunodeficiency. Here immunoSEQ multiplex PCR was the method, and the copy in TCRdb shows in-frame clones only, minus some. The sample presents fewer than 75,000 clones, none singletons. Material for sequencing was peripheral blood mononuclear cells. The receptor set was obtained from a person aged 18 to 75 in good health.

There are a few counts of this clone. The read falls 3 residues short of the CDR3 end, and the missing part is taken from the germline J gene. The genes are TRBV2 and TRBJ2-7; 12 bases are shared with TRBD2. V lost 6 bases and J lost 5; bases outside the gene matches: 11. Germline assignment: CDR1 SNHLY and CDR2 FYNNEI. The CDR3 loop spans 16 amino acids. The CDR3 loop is CASSGELAGGFHEQYF. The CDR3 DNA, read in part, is TGTGCCAGCAGCGGGGAACTAGCGGGAGGCTTCCACGAG.

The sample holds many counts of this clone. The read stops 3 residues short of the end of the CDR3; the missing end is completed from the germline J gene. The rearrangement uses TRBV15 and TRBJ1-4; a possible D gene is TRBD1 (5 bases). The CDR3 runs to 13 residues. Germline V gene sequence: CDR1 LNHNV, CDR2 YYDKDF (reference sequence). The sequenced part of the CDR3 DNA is TGTGCCACCAGCAGAAGGGAGGACACCGAA. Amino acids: CATSRREDTE. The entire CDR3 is CATSRREDTELFF.

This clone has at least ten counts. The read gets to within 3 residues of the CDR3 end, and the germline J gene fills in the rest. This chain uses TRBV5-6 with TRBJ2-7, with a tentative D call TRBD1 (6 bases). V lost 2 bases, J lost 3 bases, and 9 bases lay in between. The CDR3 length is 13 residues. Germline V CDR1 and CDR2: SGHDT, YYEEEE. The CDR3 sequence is CASSLNRVYEQYF. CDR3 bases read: TGTGCCAGCAGCTTAAACAGGGTCTACGAG.

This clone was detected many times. The CDR3 spells CASSVGSGFDEQFF. The covered CDR3 bases are TGTGCCAGCAGCGTAGGCTCAGGGTTCGATGAG. This chain joins TRBV9 and TRBJ2-1; TRBD1 is a possible D gene (5 bases). The read terminates 3 residues ahead of where the CDR3 ends, so the germline J gene completes it. V was trimmed by 0 bases and J by 8 bases, leaving 12 bases between them. The germline CDR1 and CDR2 sequences are SGDLS and YYNGEE. CDR3 size: 14 residues.

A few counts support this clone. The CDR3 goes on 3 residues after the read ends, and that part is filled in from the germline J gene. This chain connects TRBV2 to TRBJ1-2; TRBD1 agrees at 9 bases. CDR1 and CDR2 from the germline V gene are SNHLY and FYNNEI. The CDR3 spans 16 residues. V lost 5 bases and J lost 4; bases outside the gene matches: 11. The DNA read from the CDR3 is TGTGCCAGCAGTCGGGGAGGACAGGGGAATCGCTATGGC. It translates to CASSRGGQGNRYG. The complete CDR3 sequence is CASSRGGQGNRYGYTF.

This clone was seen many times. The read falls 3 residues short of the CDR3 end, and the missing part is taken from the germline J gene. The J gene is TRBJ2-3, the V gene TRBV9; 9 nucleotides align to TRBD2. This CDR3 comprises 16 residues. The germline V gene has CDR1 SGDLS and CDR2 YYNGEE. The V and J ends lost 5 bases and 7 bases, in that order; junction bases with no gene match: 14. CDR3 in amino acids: CASSVGLAGELNTQYF. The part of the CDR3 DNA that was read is TGTGCCAGCAGTGTGGGCTTAGCGGGGGAATTAAATACG.

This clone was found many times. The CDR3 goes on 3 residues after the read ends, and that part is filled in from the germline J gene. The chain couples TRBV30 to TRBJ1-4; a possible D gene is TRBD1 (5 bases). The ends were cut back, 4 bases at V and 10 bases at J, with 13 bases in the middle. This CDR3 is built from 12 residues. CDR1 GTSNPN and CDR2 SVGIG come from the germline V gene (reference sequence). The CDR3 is CAWTRGSRKLFF. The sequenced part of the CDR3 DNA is TGTGCCTGGACGAGGGGATCCAGAAAA.

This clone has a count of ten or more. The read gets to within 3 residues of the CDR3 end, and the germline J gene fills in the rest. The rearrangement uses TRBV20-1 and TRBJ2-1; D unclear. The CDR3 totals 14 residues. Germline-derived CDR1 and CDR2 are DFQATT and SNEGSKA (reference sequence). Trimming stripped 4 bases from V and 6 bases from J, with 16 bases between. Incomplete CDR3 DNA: TGCAGTGCTACTAGAGGTCCGGTAGCCAATGAG. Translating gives CSATRGPVANE. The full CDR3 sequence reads CSATRGPVANEQFF.

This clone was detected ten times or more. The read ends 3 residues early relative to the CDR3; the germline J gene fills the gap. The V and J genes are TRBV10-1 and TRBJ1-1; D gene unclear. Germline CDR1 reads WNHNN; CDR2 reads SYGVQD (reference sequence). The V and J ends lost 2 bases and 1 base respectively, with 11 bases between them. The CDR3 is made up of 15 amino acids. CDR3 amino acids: CASSERRLSNTEAFF. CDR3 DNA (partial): TGCGCCAGCAGTGAGAGGCGGCTCTCGAACACTGAA.

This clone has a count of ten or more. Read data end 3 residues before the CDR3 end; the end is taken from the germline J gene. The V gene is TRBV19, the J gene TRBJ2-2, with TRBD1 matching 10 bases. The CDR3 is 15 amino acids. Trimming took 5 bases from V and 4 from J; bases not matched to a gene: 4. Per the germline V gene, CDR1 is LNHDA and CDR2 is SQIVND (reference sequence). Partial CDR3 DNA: TGTGCCAGTAGTCTGGGACAGGGGTTCACCGGGGAG. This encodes CASSLGQGFTGE. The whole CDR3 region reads CASSLGQGFTGELFF. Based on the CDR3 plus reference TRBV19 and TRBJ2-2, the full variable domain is DGGITQSPKYLFRKEGQNVTLSCEQNLNHDAMYWYRQDPGQGLRLIYYSQIVNDFQKGDIAEGYSVSREKKESFPLTVTSAQKNPTAFYLCASSLGQGFTGELFFGEGSRLTVL.